These 31 T cell receptor beta chains share one sample of origin, sequenced in a study of human T cells and chemical hapten exposure. The time point denotes: pre-sensitization, week 0. Treatment denoted: therapeutic diphenylcyclopropenone sensitization with weekly scalp DPC. TCRdb ran MiXCR on the RACE reads and lists one entry per CDR3 protein. The data contain 300,000 to 450,000 distinct CDR3 sequences, about 5.1% of them seen just once; the ten biggest clones take up 2.6%. The source material was whole blood, sampled in connection with sensitization to the hapten diphenylcyclopropenone (DPC). These TCRs come from a woman in her forties or fifties with alopecia areata. Some clones in this sample may be carry-over from other donors' samples.

This clonotype was observed a handful of times. The chain uses TRBV20-1 and TRBJ1-5; possible D gene TRBD1, 5 bases. CDR1 and CDR2 from the germline V gene are DFQATT and SNEGSKA (reference sequence). This CDR3 contains 13 residues. Between the trimmed V and J ends, which lost 6 bases and 4 bases, there was a span of 13 bases. CDR3 in DNA: TGCAGTGCAAAGGGGCTTTTAAATCAGCCCCAGCATTTT. This encodes CSAKGLLNQPQHF.

The genes are TRBV9 and TRBJ2-7, with 7 positions matching TRBD2. This CDR3 spans 16 amino acids. Germline lookup yields CDR1 SGDLS and CDR2 YYNGEE. J lost 3 bases, V lost 3 bases, and 12 bases had no gene match. Here the CDR3 DNA reads TGTGCCAGCAGCGCTGGGGGGACTACGGGTTACTACGAGCAGTACTTC. Encoded protein: CASSAGGTTGYYEQYF.

This chain links TRBV7-9 with TRBJ2-1, with 8 bases identical to TRBD2. CDR1 SEHNR and CDR2 FQNEAQ come from the germline V gene (reference sequence). The CDR3 totals 17 residues. Losses at the gene ends were 5 bases for V and 4 bases for J; bases not matched to a gene: 13. CDR3 sequence reads: CASSRPLREDGYNEQFF. The CDR3 bases are TGTGCCAGCAGCCGCCCCTTGCGGGAGGACGGTTACAATGAGCAGTTCTTC.

This clonotype was seen many times. The rearrangement joins TRBV10-3 to TRBJ1-1, with D possibly TRBD1 on 5 matching bases. Germline V gene data show CDR1 as ENHRY and CDR2 as SYGVKD. The CDR3 has 12 residues. Trimming left V 6 bases short and J 3 bases short, with 8 bases between. CDR3 sequence: CAISREDTEAFF. CDR3 nucleotides: TGTGCCATCAGCAGGGAGGACACTGAAGCTTTCTTT.

This clonotype was counted ten times or more. The rearrangement links TRBV4-3 to TRBJ2-1; a possible D gene is TRBD2 (5 bases). The CDR3 loop spans 15 amino acids. V was cut by 0 bases and J by 6 bases, with 12 bases left in between. Germline V gene data show CDR1 as LGHNA and CDR2 as YSLEER. The CDR3 nucleotides are TGCGCCAGCAGCCAAGATGGCGTCGAGGGCAATGAGCAGTTCTTC. Protein product: CASSQDGVEGNEQFF.

Only a few counts were recorded for this clonotype. In DNA, the CDR3 is TGTGCCAGCAGCCATCGGAGGGATCCTGGGGCCAACGTCCTGACTTTC. Protein: CASSHRRDPGANVLTF. J is TRBJ2-6 and V is TRBV7-9, with a tentative D call TRBD2 (6 bases). The V gene's germline CDR1 is SEHNR and CDR2 FQNEAQ (reference sequence). V lost 5 bases to trimming and J lost 2 bases, with 13 bases between them. This CDR3 has 16 residues.

This clonotype was counted at least ten times. The chain has TRBV19 and TRBJ2-6; 9 bases line up with TRBD1. The CDR3 covers 17 residues. The germline gives CDR1 LNHDA, CDR2 SQIVND (reference sequence). The junction had 8 bases not matched to a gene; V was cut back by 4 bases and J by 4 bases. CDR3 loop: CASSRGTGKSGANVLTF. DNA for the CDR3: TGTGCCAGTAGTAGGGGGACAGGGAAATCCGGGGCCAACGTCCTGACTTTC.

Many counts were recorded for this clonotype. CDR3 loop: CASSSGSDEQFF. In DNA form, the CDR3 reads TGTGCCAGCAGCTCCGGGTCGGATGAGCAGTTCTTC. The V call is TRBV7-3, the J call TRBJ2-1; D gene unclear. In germline, CDR1 is SGHTA, CDR2 FQGTGA. CDR3 length equals 12 residues. The V gene lost 4 bases and the J gene lost 8 bases, with 9 bases spanning the gap.

This clonotype showed up many times. This chain connects TRBV10-1 to TRBJ2-7; 8 positions agree with TRBD2. Trimming removed 6 bases from V and 2 bases from J; junction bases left unmatched: 3. CDR3 length: 13 amino acids. CDR1 is WNHNN and CDR2 is SYGVQD in the germline V gene (reference sequence). The CDR3 is CASRDSGAYEQYF. CDR3 sequence (DNA): TGCGCCAGCAGGGATAGCGGGGCCTACGAGCAGTACTTC.

The chain employs TRBV28 and TRBJ1-5; 10 bases are shared with TRBD1. Trimming took 8 bases from V and 7 from J; bases not matched to a gene: 8. Germline CDR1 is MDHEN and CDR2 is SYDVKM. This CDR3 spans 14 amino acids. The CDR3 protein is CASCRQGARQPQHF. The CDR3 DNA reads TGTGCCAGCTGCAGACAGGGGGCTCGGCAGCCCCAGCATTTT.

This clonotype was counted a few times. The chain uses TRBV7-2 and TRBJ2-7; D uncertain. Per germline, CDR1 SGHTA and CDR2 FQGNSA. The V and J ends lost 2 bases and 7 bases respectively, with 15 bases between them. The CDR3 extends over 14 amino acids. The CDR3 coding sequence is TGTGCCAGCAGCTTAATGGGCAGAAGAGAGGAGCAGTACTTC. Encoded protein: CASSLMGRREEQYF.

This clonotype was counted a few times. The chain combines TRBV9 with TRBJ2-7; D may be TRBD2 (5 bases). V was shortened by 4 bases and J by 5 bases, with 16 bases between the two germline ends. CDR1 is SGDLS, CDR2 YYNGEE, per germline. The CDR3 runs 14 residues. The CDR3 DNA sequence: TGTGCCAGCAGCCCCTCTGGAGGAGTAGACGAGCAGTACTTC. Translated, it gives CASSPSGGVDEQYF.

The table lists this clonotype with many counts. The gene calls are TRBV12-3 or TRBV12-4 and TRBJ2-1, with D possibly TRBD2 on 6 matching bases. This CDR3 contains 14 residues. Trimming took off 1 base at V and 10 bases at J, with 14 bases between the two ends. CDR3 DNA sequence: TGTGCCAGCAGTTTAGGAAATAGCGGTGTAGAGCAGTTCTTC. Its translation: CASSLGNSGVEQFF.

This clonotype was seen at least ten times. The gene calls are TRBV28 and TRBJ1-6, with TRBD1 matching over 10 bases. V shed 7 bases and J 10 bases; nucleotides not matched to a gene: 19. CDR3 length: 18 amino acids. Germline CDR1 MDHEN, CDR2 SYDVKM. CDR3 DNA sequence: TGTGCCAGCACCACTGTCCGGGACAGGGGATTCGGTAGATCACCCCTCCACTTT. It encodes CASTTVRDRGFGRSPLHF.

In regard to this clonotype: This could be a read error, since a much larger clone is one nucleotide away. Given the absence of the conserved phenylalanine or tryptophan at the CDR3 end, a read error is likely. The chain uses TRBV7-6 and TRBJ2-3; D gene uncertain. The CDR3 extends over 15 amino acids. The ends were cut back, 5 bases at V and 2 bases at J, with 14 bases in the middle. From germline, CDR1 is SGHVS and CDR2 FNYEAQ. The CDR3 bases are TGTGCCAGCAGCCCCCGAGTCGGACCCACAGATACGCAGTATTTA. Protein sequence: CASSPRVGPTDTQYL.

The chain links TRBV15 to TRBJ2-2, with D perhaps matching TRBD1 or TRBD2 (5 bases each). Germline CDR1 reads LNHNV; CDR2 reads YYDKDF (reference sequence). The CDR3 contains 12 residues. Trimming took off 6 bases at V and 6 bases at J, with 8 bases between the two ends. This chain's CDR3 is CATSQGPGELFF. The CDR3 nucleotides are TGTGCCACCAGTCAGGGACCCGGGGAGCTGTTTTTT.

In its sample, this clonotype was seen many times. The chain combines TRBV3-1 with TRBJ1-2; D gene uncertain. Germline assignment: CDR1 LGHDT and CDR2 YNNKEL (reference sequence). Trimming shortened V by 3 bases and J by 3 bases, and 11 bases separated the two germline ends. The CDR3 loop spans 14 amino acids. The CDR3 spells CASSHKGNDYGYTF. The CDR3, as DNA: TGTGCCAGCAGCCATAAGGGTAACGACTATGGCTACACCTTC.

This clonotype was observed a few times. The chain carries TRBV20-1 and TRBJ1-5, with D possibly being TRBD1 (6 bases). This CDR3 has 15 residues. V was trimmed by 2 bases and J by 2 bases, leaving 13 bases between them. In germline, CDR1 is DFQATT, CDR2 SNEGSKA (reference sequence). The CDR3 DNA follows: TGCAGTGCTAGACCCTCCGGGACACGCAATCAGCCCCAGCATTTT. Translation gives CSARPSGTRNQPQHF.

This clonotype was detected ten times or more. The chain joins TRBV4-3 to TRBJ1-1, with D unclear. Deletions cut 3 bases from V and 5 bases from J, with 10 bases between. CDR3 length: 13 amino acids. Germline CDR1 reads LGHNA; CDR2 reads YSLEER. As DNA, the CDR3 is TGCGCCAGCAGCCAGGCTTTGGGGACTGAAGCTTTCTTT. Protein product: CASSQALGTEAFF.

This clonotype was detected ten times or more. The chain joins TRBV6-2 or TRBV6-3 to TRBJ1-1, with D possibly being TRBD1 (6 bases). Germline CDR1 and CDR2: MNHEY and SVGEGT. The CDR3 covers 14 residues. The germline V and J ends were trimmed by 8 bases and 3 bases, with 16 bases remaining between them. CDR3 residues: CASWGRGGDTEAFF. The CDR3 DNA reads as TGTGCCAGCTGGGGCAGGGGAGGGGACACTGAAGCTTTCTTT.

Details on this clonotype: It may be a read error: a sequence one base away is much more abundant. The CDR3 DNA is TGTGCCAGCAGCTTATCGGCCCCAGCGGAGCGGTACTTC. Its translation: CASSLSAPAERYF. The J gene is TRBJ2-7, the V gene TRBV7-2; TRBD2 is a possible D gene (5 bases). The germline gives CDR1 SGHTA, CDR2 FQGNSA. The CDR3 contains 13 residues. Looking up the rest from reference TRBV7-2 and TRBJ2-7 gives the full variable domain: GAGVSQSPSNKVTEKGKDVELRCDPISGHTALYWYRQSLGQGLEFLIYFQGNSAPDKSGLPSDRFSAERTGGSVSTLTIQRTQQEDSAVYLCASSLSAPAERYFGPGTRLTVT.

This chain connects TRBV9 to TRBJ2-1; 13 bases are a match to TRBD2. Germline V gene lookup returns CDR1 SGDLS and CDR2 YYNGEE. J lost 8 bases, V lost 5 bases, and 10 bases had no gene match. The CDR3 loop spans 16 amino acids. The CDR3 nucleotides are TGTGCCAGCAGTCAGACTAGCGGGAGGACGGGAGATGAGCAGTTCTTC. Encoded protein: CASSQTSGRTGDEQFF.

This clonotype was recorded a few times. The chain carries TRBV5-6 and TRBJ2-3; TRBD2 agrees at 7 bases. The length of the CDR3 is 15 residues. The germline gives CDR1 SGHDT, CDR2 YYEEEE. V trimming: 2 bases; J trimming: 7 bases; junction bases outside the gene matches: 10. CDR3 loop: CASSFGTGGSYTQYF. CDR3 sequence (DNA): TGTGCCAGCAGCTTTGGTACGGGAGGAAGTTATACGCAGTATTTT.

As to this clonotype: A read error may explain this, as a much larger clone is one base away. The rearrangement uses TRBV4-1 and TRBJ2-3, with D perhaps matching TRBD2 (6 bases). Trimming shortened V by 0 bases and J by 2 bases, and 24 bases separated the two germline ends. This CDR3 is 20 amino acids long. CDR1 MGHRA and CDR2 YSYEKL come from the germline V gene. CDR3 in amino acids: CASSQESGQGRWGVTDTQYF. CDR3 nucleotides: TGCGCCAGCAGCCAAGAATCAGGTCAGGGTCGGTGGGGGGTCACAGATACGCAGTATTTT.

This sequence joins TRBV4-1 and TRBJ2-1; D uncertain. The germline V gene encodes CDR1 MGHRA and CDR2 YSYEKL. The V end lost 1 base, the J end lost 14 bases, and 12 bases lay between the germline ends. The length of the CDR3 is 12 residues. As DNA, the CDR3 is TGCGCCAGCAGCCAAGGAAACTCTCTGAAGTTCTTC. Translating it yields CASSQGNSLKFF.

This clonotype was counted between two and nine times. The rearrangement joins TRBV2 to TRBJ2-5; the match to TRBD1 covers 8 bases. The CDR3 sequence is 15 residues long. Germline V CDR1 and CDR2: SNHLY, FYNNEI. V dropped 7 bases and J dropped 4; count of bases not matched to a gene: 11. The CDR3 nucleotides are TGTGCCAGCAAATTTGACAGGGGTAGTTCAGAGACCCAGTACTTC. The encoded protein is CASKFDRGSSETQYF. Filled out from reference TRBV2 and TRBJ2-5, the complete variable domain reads EPEVTQTPSHQVTQMGQEVILRCVPISNHLYFYWYRQILGQKVEFLVSFYNNEISEKSEIFDDQFSVERPDGSNFTLKIRSTKLEDSAMYFCASKFDRGSSETQYFGPGTRLLVL.

The chain is built from TRBV27 and TRBJ2-3, with 7 bases aligning to TRBD2. The V and J ends lost 3 bases and 0 bases, in that order; junction bases with no gene match: 6. This CDR3 is built from 16 residues. Germline CDR1 MNHEY, CDR2 SMNVEV (reference sequence). The CDR3 DNA reads as TGTGCCAGCAGTTTCAGCGGGGTCATTAGCACAGATACGCAGTATTTT. This gives the protein CASSFSGVISTDTQYF.

This clonotype has ten or more counts. The gene calls are TRBV5-1 and TRBJ2-3; 8 bases fit TRBD2. Germline CDR1 is SGHRS and CDR2 is YFSETQ. Trimming took 2 bases from V and 2 from J; bases not matched to a gene: 4. The CDR3 contains 15 residues. CDR3 coding DNA: TGCGCCAGCAGCTTACAAGCGGGGGTCACAGATACGCAGTATTTT. It translates to CASSLQAGVTDTQYF.

In this sample, this clonotype turned up many times. The V and J genes are TRBV11-2 and TRBJ2-5; D gene unclear. This CDR3 region has 15 residues. CDR1 SGHAT and CDR2 FQNNGV come from the germline V gene. V shed 5 bases and J shed 5 bases, with 18 bases lying between them. CDR3 amino acids: CASSLGPRAVETQYF. In nucleotides, the CDR3 is TGTGCCAGCAGCCTTGGGCCCCGAGCTGTGGAGACCCAGTACTTC.

This clonotype showed up many times. The chain recombines TRBV15 with TRBJ2-3, with D perhaps TRBD2 (5 bases). Trimming took 6 bases from V and 9 from J, leaving 13 bases between them. Germline V gene lookup returns CDR1 LNHNV and CDR2 YYDKDF (reference sequence). The CDR3 contains 12 residues. CDR3 region: CATSLRGPTQYF. The CDR3 DNA follows: TGTGCCACCAGTCTCCGGGGTCCAACGCAGTATTTT.

The chain couples TRBV20-1 to TRBJ2-1; no reliable D call. Deletions cut 3 bases from V and 9 bases from J, with 15 bases between. The CDR3 covers 13 residues. Germline V CDR1 and CDR2: DFQATT, SNEGSKA (reference sequence). The CDR3 DNA follows: TGCAGTGCTAGCCAGCCCTCCCGCCCTGAGCAGTTCTTC. Protein sequence: CSASQPSRPEQFF.